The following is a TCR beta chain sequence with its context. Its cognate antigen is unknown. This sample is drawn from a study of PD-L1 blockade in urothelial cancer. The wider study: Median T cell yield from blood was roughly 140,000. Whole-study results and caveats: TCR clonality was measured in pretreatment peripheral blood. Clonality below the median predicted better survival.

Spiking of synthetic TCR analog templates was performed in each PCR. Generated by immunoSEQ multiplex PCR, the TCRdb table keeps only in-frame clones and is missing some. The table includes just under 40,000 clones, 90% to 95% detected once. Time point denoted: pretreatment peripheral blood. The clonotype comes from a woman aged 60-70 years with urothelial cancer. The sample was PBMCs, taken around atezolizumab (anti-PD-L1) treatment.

The CDR3 sequence is CASSYDRGSGNTIYF. CDR3 nucleotide sequence: TGTGCCAGCAGTTACGACAGGGGGTCTGGAAACACCATATATTTT. J is TRBJ1-3 and V is TRBV6-5; 9 bases map to TRBD1. The CDR3 is 15 amino acids. Germline CDR1 is MNHEY and CDR2 is SVGAGI. The ends lost 2 bases at V and 1 base at J; junction bases unmatched: 0.